This T cell receptor beta chain was sequenced in a study of OX40 agonist ivuxolimab in advanced cancers. Study background: Each patient was given ivuxolimab into a vein every 2 weeks, at 0.01 to 10 mg/kg. Regarding the study as a whole: In a subset of nonresponders, normalized T-cell clonal expansion was also low.

Remarks on this clone: No antigen is known for it.

The germline V gene encodes CDR1 SGHAT and CDR2 FQNNGV. V was clipped by 5 bases and J by 4 bases; unmatched bases: 16. The CDR3 runs 17 residues. Profiled with immunoSEQ multiplex PCR; TCRdb holds only in-frame clones, not every one. The repertoire has about 100,000 clones, 91% of them found once; the top ten carry 0.5% to 0.65%. Systemic immunosuppression or autoimmune disease history was grounds to exclude patients. Sampling of blood occurred at baseline, cycle 4 day 1, and cycle 7 day 1. The sequenced sample was CD4+ or CD8+ T cells sorted from blood, obtained in a trial of the OX40 agonist ivuxolimab. The gene calls are TRBV11-2 and TRBJ1-2; TRBD1 aligns across 7 bases. This receptor was identified in an adult with an advanced solid tumor such as melanoma, head and neck, liver or kidney cancer. CDR3 sequence reads: CASSHNRGQSRGYGYTF. CDR3 coding DNA: TGTGCCAGCAGCCACAACAGGGGTCAGAGTCGGGGCTATGGCTACACCTTC. The whole variable domain, filled in from reference TRBV11-2 and TRBJ1-2, reads EAGVAQSPRYKIIEKRQSVAFWCNPISGHATLYWYQQILGQGPKLLIQFQNNGVVDDSQLPKDRFSAERLKGVDSTLKIQPAKLEDSAVYLCASSHNRGQSRGYGYTFGSGTRLTVV.